What follows are 5 T cell receptor beta chains derived from one specimen sequenced in a study of CD8+CD57+ T cells in acquired aplastic anemia. Patients sequenced had flow cytometry evidence of CD8+CD57+ cell expansion. Profiling that covered TCR beta VDJ and CDR3 relied on genomic DNA as its template. TCRdb redid the calling of the reads with MiXCR, one entry per CDR3 protein. Of around 170,000 distinct CDR3 sequences in the sample, around half were seen once. Sequencing was done on a sample of sorted CD4+, CD8+, or CD8+CD57+ T cells (not recorded which) from PBMCs. These receptors came from a human donor with aplastic anemia.

Notes on this clonotype: Just one base apart from a much larger clone, this may be a read error. CDR3 sequence (DNA): TGTGCCAGCAGCTTAGCGGGGGTAGAGGGCGAGCAGTACTTC. Its translation: CASSLAGVEGEQYF. The genes are TRBV13 and TRBJ2-7; a weak D match, TRBD2 (6 bases). CDR1 and CDR2 (germline): PRHDT, FYEKMQ (reference sequence). Trimming removed 1 base from V and 6 bases from J, with 13 bases in between. This CDR3 comprises 14 residues.

This clonotype has at least ten counts. This rearrangement joins TRBV3-1 to TRBJ2-3, with 10 bases lining up with TRBD2. Germline V gene lookup returns CDR1 LGHDT and CDR2 YNNKEL (reference sequence). J lost 0 bases, V lost 4 bases, and 13 bases had no gene match. The CDR3 spans 19 residues. The CDR3 nucleotides read TGTGCCAGCAGCCCACGGTTAGCGGGAGGAGGACCTAGCACAGATACGCAGTATTTT. Translated, it gives CASSPRLAGGGPSTDTQYF.

This clonotype was detected many times. This chain joins TRBV19 and TRBJ1-2; TRBD1 might be the D (6 bases). This CDR3 has 15 amino acids. V lost 5 bases and J lost 7, with 20 bases in between. Germline V lookup: CDR1 LNHDA, CDR2 SQIVND (reference sequence). CDR3 DNA sequence: TGTGCCAGTAGTTGGGGGCAGATAGCATCCTCTGGCTACACCTTC. Amino acids: CASSWGQIASSGYTF.

V is TRBV11-1 and J is TRBJ1-5; TRBD1 matches at 8 bases. Germline CDR1 is SGHAT and CDR2 is FQDESV (reference sequence). Trimming removed 0 bases from V and 7 bases from J; junction bases left unmatched: 14. This CDR3 comprises 18 residues. The CDR3 DNA sequence: TGTGCCAGCAGCTTAGCGCTGGGGGACAGGAGCTTCAACCAGCCCCAGCATTTT. Its protein is CASSLALGDRSFNQPQHF.

The chain links TRBV29-1 to TRBJ2-2; D could derive from TRBD1 or TRBD2 (5 bases each). The CDR3 is 11 residues long. Trimming removed 4 bases at V and 6 bases at J, with 6 bases between. Germline CDR1 SQVTM, CDR2 ANQGSEA. The CDR3 coding sequence is TGCAGCGTTGGAGGGGCCGGGGAGCTGTTTTTT. Translation gives CSVGGAGELFF.